These 7 T cell receptor beta chains were all obtained from the same sample, sequenced in a study of cytomegalovirus exposure and HLA in healthy donors. The PCR had 60 Vbeta and 13 Jbeta primers. This table comes from immunoSEQ multiplex PCR, and its TCRdb copy is limited to in-frame clones, with some not included. In the table there are 85,000 to 130,000 clones, approximately 81% of which are singletons. The sample taken for sequencing was PBMCs. These receptors originate from a female donor in good health and CMV-seropositive.

V gene TRBV15 combines with J gene TRBJ2-1; D perhaps matches TRBD2 (6 bases). The CDR3 sequence is 15 residues long. Trimming took off 1 base at V and 9 bases at J, with 16 bases between the two ends. Germline V lookup: CDR1 LNHNV, CDR2 YYDKDF (reference sequence). The CDR3 nucleotides read TGTGCCACCAGCAGAGTGGGTCTAGCGTCTTTTGAGCAGTTCTTC. Its translation: CATSRVGLASFEQFF.

This chain links TRBV5-1 with TRBJ2-2, with D possibly TRBD1 on 6 matching bases. Germline CDR1 is SGHRS and CDR2 is YFSETQ. The CDR3 sequence is 16 residues long. The V end lost 0 bases, the J end lost 5 bases, and 14 bases lay between the germline ends. CDR3 in DNA: TGCGCCAGCAGCTTGGGCCTCGGACAGACTACCGGGGAGCTGTTTTTT. This gives the protein CASSLGLGQTTGELFF.

DNA of the CDR3: TGTGCCAGCAAAGCCGGGACAGGGTCGATCGGCTACACCTTC. It translates to CASKAGTGSIGYTF. V usage is TRBV2 and J usage is TRBJ1-2; TRBD1 matches at 9 bases. Trimming removed 7 bases from V and 8 bases from J; junction bases left unmatched: 11. This CDR3 has 14 amino acids. In germline, CDR1 is SNHLY, CDR2 FYNNEI.

This clone was recorded a few times. The gene calls are TRBV2 and TRBJ1-5, with a possible D match to TRBD1 (5 bases). The CDR3 runs 14 residues. With 4 bases removed from V and 3 bases from J, the gap between germline ends came to 10 bases. Germline V gene data show CDR1 as SNHLY and CDR2 as FYNNEI. The CDR3 spells CASSADSFNQPQHF. CDR3 bases: TGTGCCAGCAGTGCAGACAGTTTCAATCAGCCCCAGCATTTT. The variable domain in full, completed from reference TRBV2 and TRBJ1-5, reads EPEVTQTPSHQVTQMGQEVILRCVPISNHLYFYWYRQILGQKVEFLVSFYNNEISEKSEIFDDQFSVERPDGSNFTLKIRSTKLEDSAMYFCASSADSFNQPQHFGDGTRLSIL.

The chain employs TRBV5-1 and TRBJ2-2; 7 bases agree with TRBD2. The trim removed 0 bases at V and 6 bases at J, leaving 8 bases unmatched. The CDR3 has 16 residues. The germline V gene encodes CDR1 SGHRS and CDR2 YFSETQ. For the CDR3, the DNA is TGCGCCAGCAGCTTGGCGCAGGGACTAAACTCCGGGGAGCTGTTTTTT. This gives the protein CASSLAQGLNSGELFF.

A remark on this clone: One end of the junction varies from germline; a read error may be responsible. CDR3 bases: TGTTCCAGCAGCCGCCTAAATCCGGGACAGGGGAGCGAGCAGTACTTC. It encodes CSSSRLNPGQGSEQYF. The gene calls are TRBV7-9 and TRBJ2-7, with 10 bases identical to TRBD1. There are 16 residues in the CDR3. Germline CDR1 is SEHNR and CDR2 is FQNEAQ (reference sequence).

V gene TRBV14 combines with J gene TRBJ1-4, with a possible D match to TRBD1 (6 bases). Germline-derived CDR1 and CDR2 are SGHDN and FVKESK. V was trimmed by 1 base and J by 10 bases, leaving 10 bases between them. The CDR3 covers 13 residues. CDR3 in DNA: TGTGCCAGCAGCCAAGCTCGGACAGCAAAACTGTTTTTT. It specifies CASSQARTAKLFF.